The 19 T cell receptor beta chains in this list originate from one sample, sequenced in a study of shared clonotypes between healthy human individuals. Libraries were prepared by immunoSEQ multiplex PCR; TCRdb keeps only in-frame clonotypes and omits some of them. This sample has 500,000 to 550,000 clones, with around 96% found just once. Sequencing used naive CD4+ T cells sorted from blood. Subset here: CD45RA+ positively selected. Receptors were obtained from a woman in her 30s in good health.

Details on this clone: This same CDR3 is encoded by further DNA sequences in the sample. The V gene is TRBV6-5, the J gene TRBJ2-3; tentatively, D is TRBD2 (6 bases). The V gene lost 2 bases and the J gene lost 3 bases, with 6 bases spanning the gap. This CDR3 is 13 amino acids long. The V gene's germline CDR1 is MNHEY and CDR2 SVGAGI. CDR3: CASSYRGTDTQYF. DNA for the CDR3: TGTGCCAGCAGTTACCGGGGGACAGATACGCAGTATTTT.

The chain is built from TRBV2 and TRBJ2-2; the D is unclear. Trimming pared 6 bases from V and 6 bases from J, leaving 11 bases between. From germline, CDR1 is SNHLY and CDR2 FYNNEI. This CDR3 contains 13 residues. CDR3 in DNA: TGTGCCAGCAGCCGCAGGCAGGCCGGGGAGCTGTTTTTT. Protein: CASSRRQAGELFF.

This clone has only a few counts. The sample holds other DNA sequences that translate to the same CDR3. V gene TRBV5-1 combines with J gene TRBJ1-5; D not certain. Trimming removed 0 bases at V and 3 bases at J, with 7 bases between. This CDR3 has 14 amino acids. The germline gives CDR1 SGHRS, CDR2 YFSETQ. The CDR3 DNA reads as TGCGCCAGCAGCTTGGACGGGGACAATCAGCCCCAGCATTTT. This encodes CASSLDGDNQPQHF.

The chain uses TRBV4-1 and TRBJ2-3, with 14 bases identical to TRBD2. The V and J ends lost 1 base and 6 bases, in that order; junction bases with no gene match: 15. Germline CDR1 is MGHRA and CDR2 is YSYEKL. The CDR3 has 20 amino acids. This chain's CDR3 is CASSQGRLAGGRKRPDTQYF. The CDR3 nucleotides are TGCGCCAGCAGCCAAGGACGACTAGCGGGAGGGAGGAAGAGGCCCGATACGCAGTATTTT.

The rearrangement links TRBV10-3 to TRBJ2-7; TRBD1 aligns across 12 bases. Trimming cost V 8 bases and J 4 bases; bases outside gene matches: 9. Germline V CDR1 and CDR2: ENHRY, SYGVKD. The CDR3 is 15 residues long. CDR3 amino acids: CAIRDRGRDSYEQYF. Here the CDR3 DNA reads TGTGCCATCCGGGACAGGGGGCGAGATTCGTACGAGCAGTACTTC.

The chain recombines TRBV10-3 with TRBJ2-5, with D perhaps TRBD2 (6 bases). CDR3 size: 16 residues. CDR1 is ENHRY and CDR2 is SYGVKD in the germline V gene. V lost 3 bases to trimming and J lost 5 bases, with 19 bases between them. Here the CDR3 reads CAISDPRLGILETQYF. For the CDR3, the DNA is TGTGCCATCAGTGACCCCCGACTAGGGATTTTGGAGACCCAGTACTTC.

This chain uses TRBV20-1 with TRBJ2-1; no reliable D call. The CDR3 totals 11 residues. The germline gives CDR1 DFQATT, CDR2 SNEGSKA (reference sequence). Trimming stripped 3 bases from V and 9 bases from J, with 9 bases between. CDR3 sequence: CSASGSSEQFF. The CDR3 DNA sequence: TGCAGTGCTAGCGGCTCCAGTGAGCAGTTCTTC.

The V call is TRBV2, the J call TRBJ2-5, with 10 bases fitting TRBD2. The CDR3 consists of 17 residues. Germline values: CDR1 SNHLY, CDR2 FYNNEI. J gave up 4 bases and V 6 bases, and 14 bases lay outside the gene matches. The CDR3 coding sequence is TGTGCCAGCAGCGGACGCAGAAGCGGGAGGGCCTTAGAGACCCAGTACTTC. Translated: CASSGRRSGRALETQYF.

V gene TRBV5-8 combines with J gene TRBJ1-1; D is unresolved. This CDR3 contains 11 residues. Trimming left V 7 bases short and J 3 bases short, with 7 bases between. Germline CDR1 SGHTS, CDR2 YDEGEE. CDR3 DNA sequence: TGTGCCAGCCCAAACTACACTGAAGCTTTCTTT. Amino acid sequence: CASPNYTEAFF.

The sample holds one count of this clone. The DNA for the CDR3 is TGTGCCAGCAGTCCACCTTCGGGAGAGACCCAGTACTTC. The encoded protein is CASSPPSGETQYF. The chain links TRBV28 to TRBJ2-5; D is unresolved. The V gene's germline CDR1 is MDHEN and CDR2 SYDVKM. The ends were cut back, 5 bases at V and 4 bases at J, with 11 bases in the middle. The CDR3 runs to 13 residues.

The chain carries TRBV10-1 and TRBJ2-1; tentative D call: TRBD1 (6 bases). CDR3 length: 15 residues. Germline CDR1 is WNHNN and CDR2 is SYGVQD (reference sequence). The germline V and J ends were trimmed by 4 bases and 5 bases, with 15 bases remaining between them. The CDR3 sequence: CASSGTRQVHNEQFF. The CDR3 DNA is TGCGCCAGCAGTGGAACCCGACAGGTACACAATGAGCAGTTCTTC.

The V and J genes are TRBV29-1 and TRBJ2-2; 9 nucleotides line up with TRBD1. The CDR3 loop spans 13 amino acids. The V gene's germline CDR1 is SQVTM and CDR2 ANQGSEA. The V and J ends lost 7 bases and 6 bases, in that order; junction bases with no gene match: 6. This CDR3 is CSATGGWAGELFF. CDR3 bases: TGCAGCGCAACAGGGGGCTGGGCCGGGGAGCTGTTTTTT.

The chain carries TRBV6-5 and TRBJ1-5, with TRBD1 matching 7 bases. The V and J ends lost 6 bases and 0 bases, in that order; junction bases with no gene match: 5. CDR1 MNHEY and CDR2 SVGAGI come from the germline V gene. The length of the CDR3 is 15 residues. CDR3 sequence (DNA): TGTGCCAGCAGCCTGGGACAGTTTAGCAATCAGCCCCAGCATTTT. Residues: CASSLGQFSNQPQHF.

This chain connects TRBV2 to TRBJ2-7; D remains ambiguous. Per germline, CDR1 SNHLY and CDR2 FYNNEI. Trimming took off 4 bases at V and 7 bases at J, with 11 bases between the two ends. The length of the CDR3 is 12 residues. CDR3 nucleotides: TGTGCCAGCAGTGTAGGGCCCGGGGAGCAGTACTTC. This encodes CASSVGPGEQYF.

The rearrangement links TRBV5-6 to TRBJ1-1, with D unresolved. The CDR3 has 13 amino acids. The germline gives CDR1 SGHDT, CDR2 YYEEEE. Trimming removed 5 bases at V and 1 base at J, with 9 bases between. DNA of the CDR3: TGTGCCAGCAGACTACGGGGGAACACTGAAGCTTTCTTT. This codes for CASRLRGNTEAFF.

With respect to this clone: This CDR3 is also generated by other DNA sequences in the sample. The chain combines TRBV2 with TRBJ2-5; D gene uncertain. Germline V lookup: CDR1 SNHLY, CDR2 FYNNEI. V lost 6 bases and J 5 bases, leaving 4 bases between the germline ends. This CDR3 is built from 10 residues. The CDR3 DNA reads as TGTGCCAGCAGGCGGGAGACCCAGTACTTC. Translated: CASRRETQYF.

The chain joins TRBV7-9 to TRBJ2-7; D is unresolved. The CDR3 loop spans 12 amino acids. Germline assignment: CDR1 SEHNR and CDR2 FQNEAQ (reference sequence). Trimming stripped 5 bases from V and 0 bases from J, with 5 bases between. The CDR3 coding sequence is TGTGCCAGCAGCGGGTTCTCCTACGAGCAGTACTTC. Protein sequence: CASSGFSYEQYF.

The chain employs TRBV6-1 and TRBJ1-1, with a possible D match to TRBD1 (5 bases). The CDR3 loop spans 14 amino acids. Between the trimmed V and J ends, which lost 5 bases and 5 bases, there was a span of 15 bases. Germline V gives CDR1 MNHNS, CDR2 SASEGT. The CDR3 reads CASSPGPTGTEAFF. The CDR3 DNA reads TGTGCCAGCAGTCCAGGCCCAACAGGAACTGAAGCTTTCTTT.

V and J are TRBV28 and TRBJ2-7; the match to TRBD1 covers 7 bases. Looked up from germline, CDR1 is MDHEN and CDR2 is SYDVKM. CDR3 length equals 18 residues. The J segment lost 2 bases and the V segment lost 2 bases, leaving 15 bases of the junction unmatched. The CDR3 protein is CASSLDRAWTLKTYEQYF. The CDR3 nucleotides read TGTGCCAGCAGTTTAGACAGGGCATGGACTCTCAAAACCTACGAGCAGTACTTC. Looking up the rest from reference TRBV28 and TRBJ2-7 gives the full variable domain: DVKVTQSSRYLVKRTGEKVFLECVQDMDHENMFWYRQDPGLGLRLIYFSYDVKMKEKGDIPEGYSVSREKKERFSLILESASTNQTSMYLCASSLDRAWTLKTYEQYFGPGTRLTVT.